This TCR beta chain is drawn from a study of cytomegalovirus exposure and HLA in healthy donors. Study at large: The same platform as the approximately 700 first-cohort repertoires was used for the roughly 130 validation repertoires, a later analysis reported.

Points on this clone: Its antigen remains unknown.

Whole-study results and caveats: The listing of fewer than 200 TCR beta chains classed them as cytomegalovirus-associated. In vitro assays verified that a few CMV-associated chains recognized CMV antigens specifically.

Assay used: immunoSEQ multiplex PCR; TCRdb lists only in-frame clones, some missing. Of 150,000 to 180,000 clones in the sample, 70% to 90% were seen once. The sequenced sample consisted of PBMCs. The receptor was isolated from a human donor in good health.

The CDR3 sequence: CASSPDRGAGNTIYF. The CDR3 DNA reads as TGTGCCAGCAGCCCCGACAGGGGAGCTGGAAACACCATATATTTT. This chain connects TRBV9 to TRBJ1-3; TRBD1 agrees at 8 bases. The CDR3 is 15 amino acids. The V segment lost 4 bases and the J segment 2 bases; nucleotides outside the gene matches: 5. Germline lookup yields CDR1 SGDLS and CDR2 YYNGEE.